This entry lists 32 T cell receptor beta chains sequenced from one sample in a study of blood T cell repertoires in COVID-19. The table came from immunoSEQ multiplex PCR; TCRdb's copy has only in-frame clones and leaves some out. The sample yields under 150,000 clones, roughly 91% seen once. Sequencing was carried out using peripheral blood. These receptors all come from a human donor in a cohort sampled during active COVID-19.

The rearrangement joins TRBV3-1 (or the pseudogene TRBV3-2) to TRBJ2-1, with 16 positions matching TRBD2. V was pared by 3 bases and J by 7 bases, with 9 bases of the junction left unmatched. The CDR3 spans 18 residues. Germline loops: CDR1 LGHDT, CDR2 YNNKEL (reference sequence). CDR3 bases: TGTGCCAGCAGCCAGCCCGGGACTAGCGGGAGGGCCGGTAATGAGCAGTTCTTC. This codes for CASSQPGTSGRAGNEQFF.

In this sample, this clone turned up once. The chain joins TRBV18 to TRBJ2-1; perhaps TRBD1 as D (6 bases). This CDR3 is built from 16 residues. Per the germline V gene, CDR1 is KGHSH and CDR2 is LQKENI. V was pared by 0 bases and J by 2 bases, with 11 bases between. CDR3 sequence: CASSPPRDTTYNEQFF. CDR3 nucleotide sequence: TGTGCCAGCTCACCACCCCGGGACACAACCTACAATGAGCAGTTCTTC.

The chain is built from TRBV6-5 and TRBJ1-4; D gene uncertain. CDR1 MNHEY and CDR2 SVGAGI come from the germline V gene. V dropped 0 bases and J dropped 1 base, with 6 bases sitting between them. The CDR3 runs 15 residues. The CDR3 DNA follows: TGTGCCAGCAGTTACTCGTATTTAACTAATGAAAAACTGTTTTTT. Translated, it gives CASSYSYLTNEKLFF.

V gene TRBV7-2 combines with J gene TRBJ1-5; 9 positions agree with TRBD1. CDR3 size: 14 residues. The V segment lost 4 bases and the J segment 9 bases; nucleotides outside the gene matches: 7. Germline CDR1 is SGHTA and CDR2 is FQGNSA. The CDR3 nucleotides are TGTGCCAGCAGCTCGGGACAGGGCGGGTGGCCCCAGCATTTT. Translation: CASSSGQGGWPQHF.

The CDR3 DNA sequence: TGTGCCACCAGCAGGCCTCTAGCGGGGCGCCACAATGAGCAGTTCTTC. Translated, it gives CATSRPLAGRHNEQFF. The chain couples TRBV15 to TRBJ2-1; 9 bases match TRBD2. The CDR3 is 16 amino acids. The germline V gene encodes CDR1 LNHNV and CDR2 YYDKDF (reference sequence). With V trimmed by 3 bases and J by 5 bases, 8 bases remained unmatched.

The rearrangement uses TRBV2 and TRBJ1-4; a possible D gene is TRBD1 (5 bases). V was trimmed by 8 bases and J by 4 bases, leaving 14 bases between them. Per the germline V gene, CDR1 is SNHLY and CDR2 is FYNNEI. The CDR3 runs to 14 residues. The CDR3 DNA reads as TGTGCCAGCTTTCGAGACAGCAATAATGAAAAACTGTTTTTT. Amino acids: CASFRDSNNEKLFF.

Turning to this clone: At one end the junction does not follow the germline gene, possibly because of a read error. CDR3 in amino acids: CASSLSGVSDEQYF. The CDR3 DNA follows: TGTGCCAGCAGTTTAAGCGGGGTCTCCGACGAGCAGTACTTC. The V gene is TRBV27, the J gene TRBJ2-7; 7 bases are shared with TRBD2. The CDR3 sequence is 14 residues long. Germline V gene sequence: CDR1 MNHEY, CDR2 SMNVEV (reference sequence).

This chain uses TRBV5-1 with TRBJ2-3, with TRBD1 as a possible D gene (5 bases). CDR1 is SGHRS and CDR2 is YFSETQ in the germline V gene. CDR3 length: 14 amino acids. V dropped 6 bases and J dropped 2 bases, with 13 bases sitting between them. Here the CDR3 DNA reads TGCGCCAGCACCTGGGGCGGAGCCACAGATACGCAGTATTTT. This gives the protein CASTWGGATDTQYF. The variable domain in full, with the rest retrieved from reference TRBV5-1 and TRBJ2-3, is KAGVTQTPRYLIKTRGQQVTLSCSPISGHRSVSWYQQTPGQGLQFLFEYFSETQRNKGNFPGRFSGRQFSNSRSEMNVSTLELGDSALYLCASTWGGATDTQYFGPGTRLTVL.

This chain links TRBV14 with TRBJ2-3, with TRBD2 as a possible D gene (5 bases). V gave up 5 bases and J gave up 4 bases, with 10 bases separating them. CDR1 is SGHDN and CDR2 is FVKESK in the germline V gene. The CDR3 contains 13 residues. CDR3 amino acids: CASSLLVADTQYF. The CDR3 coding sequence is TGTGCCAGCAGCTTACTAGTCGCAGATACGCAGTATTTT.

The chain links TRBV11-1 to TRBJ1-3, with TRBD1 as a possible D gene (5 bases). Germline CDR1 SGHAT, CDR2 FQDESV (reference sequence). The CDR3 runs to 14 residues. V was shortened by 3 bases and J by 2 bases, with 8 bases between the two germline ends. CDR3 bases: TGTGCCAGCAGCTTCGGGGGAGCTGGAAACACCATATATTTT. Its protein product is CASSFGGAGNTIYF.

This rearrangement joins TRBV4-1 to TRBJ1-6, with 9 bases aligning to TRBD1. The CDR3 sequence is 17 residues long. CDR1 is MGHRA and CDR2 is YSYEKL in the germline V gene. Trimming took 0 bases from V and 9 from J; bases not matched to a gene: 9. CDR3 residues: CASSQEPSQGAGSPLHF. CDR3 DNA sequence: TGCGCCAGCAGCCAAGAACCGTCACAGGGGGCTGGTTCACCCCTCCACTTT.

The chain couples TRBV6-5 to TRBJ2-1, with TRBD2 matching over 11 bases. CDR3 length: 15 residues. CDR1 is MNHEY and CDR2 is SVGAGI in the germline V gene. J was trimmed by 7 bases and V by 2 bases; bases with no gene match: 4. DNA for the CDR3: TGTGCCAGCAGTTACACTAGCGGGAGCGGTAATGAGCAGTTCTTC. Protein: CASSYTSGSGNEQFF.

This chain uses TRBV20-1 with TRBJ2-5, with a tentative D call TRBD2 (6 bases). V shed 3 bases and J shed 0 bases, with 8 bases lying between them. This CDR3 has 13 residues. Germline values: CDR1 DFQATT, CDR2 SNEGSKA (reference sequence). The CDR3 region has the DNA TGCAGTGCTAGTCCGGGAGACCAAGAGACCCAGTACTTC. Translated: CSASPGDQETQYF.

Here the CDR3 DNA reads TGTGCCAGCAGGTCCGACTCAACCCTCCACTTT. Residues: CASRSDSTLHF. The V call is TRBV28, the J call TRBJ1-6, with unresolved D. The CDR3 consists of 11 residues. Trimming removed 6 bases at V and 14 bases at J, with 11 bases between. Looked up from germline, CDR1 is MDHEN and CDR2 is SYDVKM.

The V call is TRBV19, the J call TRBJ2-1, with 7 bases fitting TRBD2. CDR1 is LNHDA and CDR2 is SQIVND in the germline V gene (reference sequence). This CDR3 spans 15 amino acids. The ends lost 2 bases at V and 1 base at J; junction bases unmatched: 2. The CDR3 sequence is CASSILAASYNEQFF. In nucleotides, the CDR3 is TGTGCCAGTAGTATACTAGCGGCATCCTACAATGAGCAGTTCTTC.

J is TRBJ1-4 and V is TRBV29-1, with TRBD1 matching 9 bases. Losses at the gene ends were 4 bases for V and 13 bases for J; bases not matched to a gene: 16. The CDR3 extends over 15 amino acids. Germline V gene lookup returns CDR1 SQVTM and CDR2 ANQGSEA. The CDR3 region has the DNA TGCAGCGTTGGCCATGGAAGGACAGGGGAGGTCGGACTGTTTTTT. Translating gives CSVGHGRTGEVGLFF. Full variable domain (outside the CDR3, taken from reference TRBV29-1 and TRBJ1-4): SAVISQKPSRDICQRGTSLTIQCQVDSQVTMMFWYRQQPGQSLTLIATANQGSEATYESGFVIDKFPISRPNLTFSTLTVSNMSPEDSSIYLCSVGHGRTGEVGLFFGSGTQLSVL.

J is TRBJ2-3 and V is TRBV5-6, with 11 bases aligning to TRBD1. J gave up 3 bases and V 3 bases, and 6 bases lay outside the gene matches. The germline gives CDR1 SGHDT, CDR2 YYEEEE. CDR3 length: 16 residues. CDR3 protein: CASSWGGTGGTDTQYF. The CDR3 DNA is TGTGCCAGCAGCTGGGGAGGGACAGGGGGTACAGATACGCAGTATTTT.

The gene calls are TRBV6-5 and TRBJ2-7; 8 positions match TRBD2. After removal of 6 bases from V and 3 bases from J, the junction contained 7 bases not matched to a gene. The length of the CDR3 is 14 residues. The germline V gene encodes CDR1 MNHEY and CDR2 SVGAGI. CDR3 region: CASSTGGGHYEQYF. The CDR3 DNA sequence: TGTGCCAGCAGCACGGGGGGGGGCCACTACGAGCAGTACTTC.

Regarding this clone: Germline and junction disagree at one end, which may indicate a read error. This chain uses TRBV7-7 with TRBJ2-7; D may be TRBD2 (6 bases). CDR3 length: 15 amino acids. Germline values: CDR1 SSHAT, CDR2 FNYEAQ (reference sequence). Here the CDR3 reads CASSPGTWGLDEQYF. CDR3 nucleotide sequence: TGTGCTAGCAGCCCCGGGACTTGGGGTTTGGACGAGCAGTACTTC.

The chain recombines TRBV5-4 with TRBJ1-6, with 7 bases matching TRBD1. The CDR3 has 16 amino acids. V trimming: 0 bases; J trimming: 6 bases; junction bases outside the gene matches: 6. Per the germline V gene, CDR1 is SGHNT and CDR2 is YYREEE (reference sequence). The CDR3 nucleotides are TGTGCCAGCAGCTTGGATGGGGGGACAGCTAATTCACCCCTCCACTTT. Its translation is CASSLDGGTANSPLHF.

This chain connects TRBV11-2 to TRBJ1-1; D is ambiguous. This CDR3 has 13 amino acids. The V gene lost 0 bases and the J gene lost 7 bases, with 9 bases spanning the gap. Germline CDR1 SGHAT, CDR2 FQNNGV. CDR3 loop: CASSLEQYHEAFF. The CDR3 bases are TGTGCCAGCAGCTTAGAACAGTACCATGAAGCTTTCTTT.

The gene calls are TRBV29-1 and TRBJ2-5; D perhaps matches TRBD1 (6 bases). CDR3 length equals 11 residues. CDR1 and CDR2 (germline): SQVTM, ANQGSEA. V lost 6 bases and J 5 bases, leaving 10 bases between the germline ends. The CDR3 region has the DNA TGCAGCGTCACAGGGCAGGAGACCCAGTACTTC. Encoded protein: CSVTGQETQYF.

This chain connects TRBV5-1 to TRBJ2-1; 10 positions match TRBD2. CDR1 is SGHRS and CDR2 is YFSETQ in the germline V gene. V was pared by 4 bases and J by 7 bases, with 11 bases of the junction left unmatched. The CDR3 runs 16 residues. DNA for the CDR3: TGCGCCAGCAGCCCTCCAAGCGGGAGGGCCGGTAATGAGCAGTTCTTC. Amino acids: CASSPPSGRAGNEQFF.

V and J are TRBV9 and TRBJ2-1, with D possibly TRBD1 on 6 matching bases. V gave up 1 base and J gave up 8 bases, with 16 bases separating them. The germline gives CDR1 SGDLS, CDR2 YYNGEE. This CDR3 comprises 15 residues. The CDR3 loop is CASSVSGGAGDEQFF. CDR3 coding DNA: TGTGCCAGCAGCGTATCCGGCGGAGCAGGGGATGAGCAGTTCTTC. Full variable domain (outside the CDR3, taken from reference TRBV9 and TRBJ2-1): DSGVTQTPKHLITATGQRVTLRCSPRSGDLSVYWYQQSLDQGLQFLIQYYNGEERAKGNILERFSAQQFPDLHSELNLSSLELGDSALYFCASSVSGGAGDEQFFGPGTRLTVL.

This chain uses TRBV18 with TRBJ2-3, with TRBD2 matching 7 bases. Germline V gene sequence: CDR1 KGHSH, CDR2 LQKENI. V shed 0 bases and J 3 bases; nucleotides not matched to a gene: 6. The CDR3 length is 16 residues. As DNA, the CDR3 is TGTGCCAGCTCACCACCCAGCCGGGGGGTGACAGATACGCAGTATTTT. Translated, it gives CASSPPSRGVTDTQYF.

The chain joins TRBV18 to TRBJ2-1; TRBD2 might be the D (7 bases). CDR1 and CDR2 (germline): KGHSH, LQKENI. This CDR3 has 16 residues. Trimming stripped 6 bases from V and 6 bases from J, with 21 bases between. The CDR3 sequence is CASSLGGSGALNEQFF. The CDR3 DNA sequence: TGTGCCAGCTCCCTAGGGGGGAGCGGGGCTCTCAATGAGCAGTTCTTC.

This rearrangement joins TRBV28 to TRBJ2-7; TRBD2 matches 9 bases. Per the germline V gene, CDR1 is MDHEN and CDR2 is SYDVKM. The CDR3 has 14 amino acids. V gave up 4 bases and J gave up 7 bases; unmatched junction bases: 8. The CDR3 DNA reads TGTGCCAGCAGTTCCGGGACTAGCCTAAGAGAGCAGTACTTC. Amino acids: CASSSGTSLREQYF.

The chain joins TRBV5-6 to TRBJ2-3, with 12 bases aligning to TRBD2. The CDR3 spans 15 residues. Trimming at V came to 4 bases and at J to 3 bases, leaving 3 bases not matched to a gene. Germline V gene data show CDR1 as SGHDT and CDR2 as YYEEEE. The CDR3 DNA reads TGTGCCAGCAGCACCGGGACTAGCGGGACAGATACGCAGTATTTT. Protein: CASSTGTSGTDTQYF.

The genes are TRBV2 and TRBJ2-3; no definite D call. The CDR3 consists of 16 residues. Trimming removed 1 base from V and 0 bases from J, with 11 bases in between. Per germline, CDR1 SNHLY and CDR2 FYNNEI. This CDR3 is CASSEVTRSSTDTQYF. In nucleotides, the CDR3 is TGTGCCAGCAGTGAAGTGACTCGCTCTAGCACAGATACGCAGTATTTT.

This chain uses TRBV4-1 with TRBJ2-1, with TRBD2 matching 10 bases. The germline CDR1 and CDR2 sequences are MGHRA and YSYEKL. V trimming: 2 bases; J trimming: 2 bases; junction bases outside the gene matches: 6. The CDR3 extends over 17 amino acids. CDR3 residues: CASSQQLSGGAYNEQFF. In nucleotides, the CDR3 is TGCGCCAGCAGCCAACAACTAAGCGGGGGGGCCTACAATGAGCAGTTCTTC.

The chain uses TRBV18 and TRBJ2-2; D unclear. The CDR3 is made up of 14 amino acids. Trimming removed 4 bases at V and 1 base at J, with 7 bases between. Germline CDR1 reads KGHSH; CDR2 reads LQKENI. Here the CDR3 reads CASSLTQNTGELFF. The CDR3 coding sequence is TGTGCCAGCTCACTAACACAGAACACCGGGGAGCTGTTTTTT.

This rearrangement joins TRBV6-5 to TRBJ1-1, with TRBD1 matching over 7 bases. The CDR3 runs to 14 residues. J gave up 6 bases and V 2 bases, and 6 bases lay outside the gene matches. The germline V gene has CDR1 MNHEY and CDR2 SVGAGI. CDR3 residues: CASSYPDRVSEAFF. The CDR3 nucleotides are TGTGCCAGCAGTTACCCTGACAGGGTTTCTGAAGCTTTCTTT.